This TCR beta chain stems from a study of shared clonotypes between healthy human individuals. Notes on the study in general: There were few donors, and this limited the genetic and exposure-history diversity represented. Clonotype sharing levels among donors were expected to vary with sequencing depth. Researchers found naive subsets generally carried larger estimated richness than memory subsets. Naive CD4 clonotype sharing across several donors was 4.5% to 6%.

Method: immunoSEQ multiplex PCR; TCRdb's copy keeps in-frame clones and lacks some. The sample records 650,000 to 700,000 clones, about nine tenths being singletons. Comments on this clone: Its antigen is still unknown.

This TCR came from a young man in good health. Some clones in this sample may be carry-over from other donors' samples. The sequencing input was memory CD8+ T cells from PBMCs. Stated subset: CD45RO+ cells pooled with CCR7-negative TemRA cells.

DNA of the CDR3: TGTGCCAGCAGCTCTGGGAGGGTCCAGCCCCAGCATTTT. It is translated as CASSSGRVQPQHF. The V call is TRBV13, the J call TRBJ1-5; D remains ambiguous. Germline V CDR1 and CDR2: PRHDT, FYEKMQ (reference sequence). This CDR3 contains 13 residues. Trimming removed 4 bases from V and 7 bases from J, with 11 bases in between.